This TCR beta chain was sequenced for a study of shared clonotypes between healthy human individuals. Looking at the study overall: For every donor, three CD4 naive, three CD4 memory, two CD8 naive and one CD8 memory plates were used. Study-wide results and caveats: A few donors held 4.5% to 5% of naive CD4 clonotypes in common.

A note on this clone: The antigen remains undetermined.

J lost 5 bases, V lost 3 bases, and 2 bases had no gene match. Germline values: CDR1 MDHEN, CDR2 SYDVKM. CDR3 length equals 14 residues. Several immunoSEQ plates received, in even portions, the genomic DNA of each subset. Sequencing was performed with immunoSEQ multiplex PCR; in TCRdb, only in-frame clones are kept and a portion is missing. Among around 120,000 clones listed, just over 65% were seen once. Donors, healthy HIV-negative adults, lacked recent acute infections or vaccinations. The chain links TRBV28 to TRBJ1-5, with TRBD1 identical over 9 bases. Source material: memory CD8+ T cells sorted from blood. Regarding subset: CD45RO+ cells pooled with CCR7-negative TemRA cells. This receptor was obtained from a woman between 25 and 40 years old in good health. CDR3 sequence: CASSLTGGHQPQHF. For the CDR3, the DNA is TGTGCCAGCAGTTTGACAGGGGGGCATCAGCCCCAGCATTTT. The complete variable domain, with remaining parts taken from reference TRBV28 and TRBJ1-5, reads DVKVTQSSRYLVKRTGEKVFLECVQDMDHENMFWYRQDPGLGLRLIYFSYDVKMKEKGDIPEGYSVSREKKERFSLILESASTNQTSMYLCASSLTGGHQPQHFGDGTRLSIL.